The clone carrying this T cell receptor (beta chain) has a handful of counts. This record comes from a study of human T cells and chemical hapten exposure. Study background: Patch tests put 0.01% DPC on the upper back, and the results were checked at 6 days.

The CDR3 extends over 14 amino acids. Germline V gives CDR1 DFQATT, CDR2 SNEGSKA (reference sequence). The V end lost 3 bases, the J end lost 6 bases, and 15 bases lay between the germline ends. As to time point: pre-sensitization, week 0. Treatment in this sample: therapeutic diphenylcyclopropenone sensitization with weekly scalp DPC. Patches went on only after blood had been drawn each time. TCRdb reanalysed the RACE reads using MiXCR and keeps one entry per CDR3 protein. The data show approximately 260,000 distinct CDR3 sequences, 7.5% to 8% seen once. This sequence originates from a young man with alopecia areata. Some clones in this sample may be carry-over from other donors' samples. Sequences were derived from whole blood, sampled in connection with sensitization to the hapten diphenylcyclopropenone (DPC). This chain joins TRBV20-1 and TRBJ1-5; D perhaps matches TRBD1 (5 bases). The CDR3 region has the DNA TGCAGTGCTAGGGCGACAGAGAGGGGTCAGCCCCAGCATTTT. Its translation is CSARATERGQPQHF.